The 25 T cell receptor beta chains given below trace back to one sample, sequenced in a study of blood T cell repertoires in COVID-19. Using immunoSEQ multiplex PCR, the repertoire was profiled, and TCRdb retains in-frame clones only, with some absent. The sample includes a few hundred thousand clones, about nine tenths of them seen just once. Input material: peripheral blood. These receptors originate from a woman aged 25 to 39 who had recovered from COVID-19.

The chain couples TRBV7-9 to TRBJ2-6; the D gene is possibly TRBD1 (5 bases). V shed 0 bases and J shed 4 bases, with 7 bases lying between them. Germline V lookup: CDR1 SEHNR, CDR2 FQNEAQ (reference sequence). There are 15 residues in the CDR3. The CDR3 loop is CASSLAGPGANVLTF. Written as DNA, the CDR3 is TGTGCCAGCAGCTTAGCGGGGCCAGGGGCCAACGTCCTGACTTTC.

The chain carries TRBV28 and TRBJ1-1; D may be TRBD1 (6 bases). CDR3 length: 17 amino acids. Germline V gene data show CDR1 as MDHEN and CDR2 as SYDVKM. V gave up 5 bases and J gave up 1 base, with 20 bases separating them. The CDR3, as DNA: TGTGCCAGCAGTCCTCTACAGGGTTTAGGGCAGAACACTGAAGCTTTCTTT. This sequence encodes CASSPLQGLGQNTEAFF.

The V call is TRBV28, the J call TRBJ1-4; D perhaps matches TRBD1 (6 bases). Between the trimmed V and J ends, which lost 5 bases and 6 bases, there was a span of 16 bases. The CDR3 is 15 residues long. Germline loops: CDR1 MDHEN, CDR2 SYDVKM. The CDR3 coding sequence is TGTGCCAGCAGTCCACAGGGAATCGGAGATGAAAAACTGTTTTTT. Translation gives CASSPQGIGDEKLFF.

J is TRBJ2-2 and V is TRBV11-3; possible D gene TRBD1, 5 bases. CDR3 length equals 14 residues. V lost 4 bases and J 2 bases, leaving 8 bases between the germline ends. Per the germline V gene, CDR1 is SGHNT and CDR2 is YENEEA. CDR3 in amino acids: CASSSQGNTGELFF. In nucleotides, the CDR3 is TGTGCCAGCAGCTCCCAGGGTAACACCGGGGAGCTGTTTTTT.

This clone appeared a few times. The V and J genes are TRBV4-2 and TRBJ1-3; D is undetermined. Germline V CDR1 and CDR2: LGHNA, YNFKEQ. Trimming shortened V by 2 bases and J by 0 bases, and 8 bases separated the two germline ends. This CDR3 comprises 15 residues. The CDR3 region is CASSQSPLSGNTIYF. As DNA, the CDR3 is TGTGCCAGCAGCCAATCCCCTCTCTCTGGAAACACCATATATTTT.

In the case of this clone: Compared with germline, one end of the junction differs, possibly owing to a read error. The chain recombines TRBV3-1 (or the pseudogene TRBV3-2) with TRBJ2-5, with D perhaps matching TRBD1 (6 bases). Germline CDR1 LGHDT, CDR2 YNNKEL (reference sequence). The CDR3 extends over 13 amino acids. The CDR3 loop reads CASSQDTRETGNF. Here the CDR3 DNA reads TGTGCCAGCAGCCAAGATACCAGAGAGACAGGCAACTTC.

This clone was counted once. The CDR3 bases are TGTGCCTGGAGTCTCTTCGGGGGGTCGTCTGGGCAGTACTTC. Translated, it gives CAWSLFGGSSGQYF. This sequence joins TRBV30 and TRBJ2-7; the match to TRBD2 covers 7 bases. This CDR3 comprises 14 residues. V dropped 2 bases and J dropped 9; count of bases not matched to a gene: 13. CDR1 is GTSNPN and CDR2 is SVGIG in the germline V gene (reference sequence).

This chain uses TRBV11-2 with TRBJ2-2; D is uncertain. V was trimmed by 0 bases and J by 1 base, leaving 15 bases between them. This CDR3 is 18 amino acids long. Germline V gene data show CDR1 as SGHAT and CDR2 as FQNNGV. DNA for the CDR3: TGTGCCAGCAGCTTAGATCTATGGAACTATCAGAACACCGGGGAGCTGTTTTTT. Its protein is CASSLDLWNYQNTGELFF.

This chain uses TRBV5-1 with TRBJ1-1, with D unresolved. Germline V gene sequence: CDR1 SGHRS, CDR2 YFSETQ. The CDR3 has 14 amino acids. The ends were cut back, 4 bases at V and 0 bases at J, with 10 bases in the middle. In DNA, the CDR3 is TGCGCCAGCAGCGCCCGGGGAATGAACACTGAAGCTTTCTTT. Translated: CASSARGMNTEAFF.

J is TRBJ1-5 and V is TRBV28; D uncertain. The CDR3 loop spans 12 amino acids. The germline V gene has CDR1 MDHEN and CDR2 SYDVKM. The V and J ends lost 5 bases and 7 bases respectively, with 9 bases between them. The CDR3 protein is CASSPLVQPQHF. CDR3 DNA sequence: TGTGCCAGCAGTCCCCTCGTACAGCCCCAGCATTTT.

The V and J genes are TRBV6-2 or TRBV6-3 and TRBJ2-5, with TRBD1 identical over 8 bases. This CDR3 has 12 residues. From germline, CDR1 is MNHEY and CDR2 SVGEGT. J lost 5 bases, V lost 6 bases, and 2 bases had no gene match. The CDR3: CASSRGLETQYF. The CDR3 bases are TGTGCCAGCAGCAGGGGGCTTGAGACCCAGTACTTC.

V usage is TRBV7-9 and J usage is TRBJ1-1, with 7 nucleotides matching TRBD1. The germline V gene has CDR1 SEHNR and CDR2 FQNEAQ (reference sequence). The CDR3 runs to 15 residues. Trimming cost V 5 bases and J 0 bases; bases outside gene matches: 6. The CDR3 region has the DNA TGTGCCAGCAGCCAGACAGGGTGGGTGAACACTGAAGCTTTCTTT. Residues: CASSQTGWVNTEAFF. Based on the CDR3 plus reference TRBV7-9 and TRBJ1-1, the full variable domain is DTGVSQNPRHKITKRGQNVTFRCDPISEHNRLYWYRQTLGQGPEFLTYFQNEAQLEKSRLLSDRFSAERPKGSFSTLEIQRTEQGDSAMYLCASSQTGWVNTEAFFGQGTRLTVV.

This clone was observed once. V is TRBV12-3 or TRBV12-4 and J is TRBJ2-4; the D is unclear. The CDR3 has 12 residues. Deletions cut 2 bases from V and 14 bases from J, with 13 bases between. For the CDR3, the DNA is TGTGCCAGCAGTTTAACCCGACTGGCCGAGTACTTC. The encoded protein is CASSLTRLAEYF.

CDR3 nucleotide sequence: TGTGCCAGCACCCTGAGGCCGAGGAGCTCCTACGAGCAGTACTTC. Translated, it gives CASTLRPRSSYEQYF. V gene TRBV28 combines with J gene TRBJ2-7; D unresolved. Trimming cost V 7 bases and J 0 bases, with 16 bases left between them. CDR1 MDHEN and CDR2 SYDVKM come from the germline V gene. The CDR3 length is 15 residues.

CDR3 DNA: TGTGCCAGCAGCTTGATCTCCTCAGGTGATCAGCCCCAGCATTTT. It specifies CASSLISSGDQPQHF. This sequence joins TRBV5-6 and TRBJ1-5; D uncertain. V shed 1 base and J shed 5 bases, with 13 bases lying between them. The CDR3 covers 15 residues. Germline values: CDR1 SGHDT, CDR2 YYEEEE. The full variable domain, completed using reference TRBV5-6 and TRBJ1-5, is DAGVTQSPTHLIKTRGQQVTLRCSPKSGHDTVSWYQQALGQGPQFIFQYYEEEERQRGNFPDRFSGHQFPNYSSELNVNALLLGDSALYLCASSLISSGDQPQHFGDGTRLSIL.

V and J are TRBV5-6 and TRBJ2-1; 9 bases line up with TRBD2. With V trimmed by 3 bases and J by 2 bases, 3 bases remained unmatched. The CDR3 length is 15 residues. From germline, CDR1 is SGHDT and CDR2 YYEEEE. Here the CDR3 reads CASSWRGGPYNEQFF. The CDR3 DNA reads as TGTGCCAGCAGCTGGCGGGGGGGCCCCTACAATGAGCAGTTCTTC.

J is TRBJ1-2 and V is TRBV5-6; a weak D match, TRBD1 (5 bases). In germline, CDR1 is SGHDT, CDR2 YYEEEE. The CDR3 length is 12 residues. The V end lost 1 base, the J end lost 4 bases, and 5 bases lay between the germline ends. The CDR3 sequence: CASSLTGYGYTF. The CDR3 nucleotides are TGTGCCAGCAGCTTGACAGGCTATGGCTACACCTTC.

This chain connects TRBV7-7 to TRBJ1-5, with D uncertain. This CDR3 is 15 amino acids long. Germline V gene sequence: CDR1 SSHAT, CDR2 FNYEAQ (reference sequence). V was clipped by 3 bases and J by 4 bases, with 13 bases between them. CDR3 in DNA: TGTGCCAGCAGCTTCCTAGTGGCCCCTAATCAGCCCCAGCATTTT. Translated: CASSFLVAPNQPQHF.

The CDR3 protein is CASSLGTGYYEQYF. The CDR3 DNA reads as TGTGCCAGCAGCTTGGGGACAGGATATTACGAGCAGTACTTC. V is TRBV5-4 and J is TRBJ2-7; TRBD1 agrees at 7 bases. Trimming took 0 bases from V and 4 from J; bases not matched to a gene: 4. Germline V CDR1 and CDR2: SGHNT, YYREEE (reference sequence). This CDR3 region has 14 residues.

This chain joins TRBV28 and TRBJ1-4; 7 bases align to TRBD1. The CDR3 has 12 amino acids. V was pared by 10 bases and J by 6 bases, with 5 bases of the junction left unmatched. Germline V gives CDR1 MDHEN, CDR2 SYDVKM. CDR3 DNA: TGTGCCACACAGGGGCGAGATGAAAAACTGTTTTTT. Its protein is CATQGRDEKLFF.

This chain joins TRBV30 and TRBJ1-5; the match to TRBD1 covers 7 bases. Losses at the gene ends were 0 bases for V and 6 bases for J; bases not matched to a gene: 8. CDR3 size: 15 residues. Germline V gives CDR1 GTSNPN, CDR2 SVGIG (reference sequence). The CDR3 is CAWSVRVQGGQPQHF. CDR3 DNA sequence: TGTGCCTGGAGTGTTAGAGTGCAGGGGGGTCAGCCCCAGCATTTT.

As DNA, the CDR3 is TGTGCCAGCAGCCCCCAGGGCTCCAGTTTTGCAGATACGCAGTATTTT. Amino acids: CASSPQGSSFADTQYF. The chain is built from TRBV9 and TRBJ2-3, with a weak D call TRBD1 (5 bases). The CDR3 runs to 16 residues. From germline, CDR1 is SGDLS and CDR2 YYNGEE. Trimming pared 4 bases from V and 4 bases from J, leaving 19 bases between.

The V and J genes are TRBV7-9 and TRBJ1-1; D may be TRBD1 (6 bases). The germline gives CDR1 SEHNR, CDR2 FQNEAQ (reference sequence). The CDR3 totals 13 residues. V dropped 2 bases and J dropped 3 bases, with 7 bases sitting between them. CDR3 loop: CASSLKGDTEAFF. Here the CDR3 DNA reads TGTGCCAGCAGCTTAAAGGGGGACACTGAAGCTTTCTTT.

The CDR3 DNA sequence: TGTGCCAGCAGCGCCCCGGGGGGGGCATGGATGAACACTGAAGCTTTCTTT. Protein product: CASSAPGGAWMNTEAFF. V usage is TRBV7-9 and J usage is TRBJ1-1, with a weak D call TRBD1 (6 bases). The CDR3 contains 17 residues. In germline, CDR1 is SEHNR, CDR2 FQNEAQ (reference sequence). V was pared by 5 bases and J by 0 bases, with 19 bases between.

The chain has TRBV7-9 and TRBJ1-1; 8 bases agree with TRBD1. V lost 5 bases to trimming and J lost 7 bases; unmatched junction nucleotides: 3. This CDR3 comprises 12 residues. From germline, CDR1 is SEHNR and CDR2 FQNEAQ (reference sequence). This CDR3 is CASSPGQGEAFF. Written as DNA, the CDR3 is TGTGCCAGCAGCCCAGGACAGGGTGAAGCTTTCTTT. The full variable domain, its missing parts supplied by reference TRBV7-9 and TRBJ1-1, is DTGVSQNPRHKITKRGQNVTFRCDPISEHNRLYWYRQTLGQGPEFLTYFQNEAQLEKSRLLSDRFSAERPKGSFSTLEIQRTEQGDSAMYLCASSPGQGEAFFGQGTRLTVV.